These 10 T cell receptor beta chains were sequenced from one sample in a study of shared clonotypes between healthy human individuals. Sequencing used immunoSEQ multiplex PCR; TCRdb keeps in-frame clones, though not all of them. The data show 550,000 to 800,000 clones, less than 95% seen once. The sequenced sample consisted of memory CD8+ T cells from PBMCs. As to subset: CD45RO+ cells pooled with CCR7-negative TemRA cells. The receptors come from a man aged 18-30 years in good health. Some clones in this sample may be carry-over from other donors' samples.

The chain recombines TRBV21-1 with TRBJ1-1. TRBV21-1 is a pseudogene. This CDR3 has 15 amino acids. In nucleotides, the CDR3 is TGTGCCAGCAGCAAAGAAGGTTGTCTATACACTGAAGCTTTCTTT. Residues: CASSKEGCLYTEAFF.

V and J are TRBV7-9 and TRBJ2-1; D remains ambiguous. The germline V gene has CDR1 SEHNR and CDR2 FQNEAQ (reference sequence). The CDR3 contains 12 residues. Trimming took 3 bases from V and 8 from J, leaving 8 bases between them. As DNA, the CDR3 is TGTGCCAGCAGCTTTTCTTGGGATGAGCAGTTCTTC. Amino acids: CASSFSWDEQFF.

The CDR3 DNA follows: TGCGCCAGCAGCCAACTAACAGGGCAGCGATGGCCCCAGCATTTT. This encodes CASSQLTGQRWPQHF. This rearrangement joins TRBV4-3 to TRBJ1-5, with D possibly being TRBD1 (6 bases). CDR3 length: 15 amino acids. CDR1 and CDR2 from the germline V gene are LGHNA and YSLEER. Between the trimmed V and J ends, which lost 2 bases and 9 bases, there was a span of 17 bases.

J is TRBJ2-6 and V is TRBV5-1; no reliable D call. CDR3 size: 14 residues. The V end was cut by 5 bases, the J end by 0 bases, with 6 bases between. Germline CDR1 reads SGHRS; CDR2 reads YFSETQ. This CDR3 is CASRGSSGANVLTF. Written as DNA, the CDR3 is TGCGCCAGCAGGGGCAGCTCTGGGGCCAACGTCCTGACTTTC.

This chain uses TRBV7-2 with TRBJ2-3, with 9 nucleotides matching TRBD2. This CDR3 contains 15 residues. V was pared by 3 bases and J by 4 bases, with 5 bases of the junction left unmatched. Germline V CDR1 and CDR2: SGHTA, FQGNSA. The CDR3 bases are TGTGCCAGCAGCTTTGCGGGAGGGCGAGCAGATACGCAGTATTTT. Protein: CASSFAGGRADTQYF.

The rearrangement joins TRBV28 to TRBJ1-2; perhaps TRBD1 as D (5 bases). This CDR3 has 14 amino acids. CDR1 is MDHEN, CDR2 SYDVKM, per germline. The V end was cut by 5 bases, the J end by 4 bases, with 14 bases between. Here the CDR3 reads CASSDTGEAYGYTF. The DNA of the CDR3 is TGTGCCAGCAGTGATACAGGAGAGGCCTATGGCTACACCTTC.

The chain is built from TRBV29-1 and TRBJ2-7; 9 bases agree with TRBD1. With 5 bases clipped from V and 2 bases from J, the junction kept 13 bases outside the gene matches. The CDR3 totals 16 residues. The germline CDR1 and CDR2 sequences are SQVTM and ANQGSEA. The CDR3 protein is CSVLQTGGQGAYEQYF. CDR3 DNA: TGCAGCGTTCTCCAAACTGGGGGACAGGGAGCCTACGAGCAGTACTTC.

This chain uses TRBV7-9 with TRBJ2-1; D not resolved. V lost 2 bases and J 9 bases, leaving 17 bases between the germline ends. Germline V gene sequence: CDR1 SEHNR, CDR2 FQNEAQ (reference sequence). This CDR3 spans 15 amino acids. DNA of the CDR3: TGTGCCAGCAGCTTAAAACCGACGAGTGTGAGTGAGCAGTTCTTC. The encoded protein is CASSLKPTSVSEQFF.

CDR3 bases: TGTGCCAGCTCACCGCCGGGACTAGAGAACACCGGGGAGCTGTTTTTT. Protein product: CASSPPGLENTGELFF. This chain connects TRBV18 to TRBJ2-2, with 8 bases aligning to TRBD2. Looked up from germline, CDR1 is KGHSH and CDR2 is LQKENI. Trimming cost V 3 bases and J 1 base; bases outside gene matches: 4. The CDR3 length is 16 residues. Using reference TRBV18 and TRBJ2-2 for the parts outside the CDR3, the full variable domain is NAGVMQNPRHLVRRRGQEARLRCSPMKGHSHVYWYRQLPEEGLKFMVYLQKENIIDESGMPKERFSAEFPKEGPSILRIQQVVRGDSAAYFCASSPPGLENTGELFFGEGSRLTVL.

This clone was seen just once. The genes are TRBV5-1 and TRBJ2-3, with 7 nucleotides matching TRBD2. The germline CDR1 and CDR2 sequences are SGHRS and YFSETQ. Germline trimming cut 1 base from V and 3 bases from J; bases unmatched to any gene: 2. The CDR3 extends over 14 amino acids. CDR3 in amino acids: CASSLFSGTDTQYF. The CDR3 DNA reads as TGCGCCAGCAGCTTGTTTAGCGGGACAGATACGCAGTATTTT.